This T cell receptor beta chain was found in a study of T cell repertoires in cytomegalovirus infection. Whole-study findings and limits: Frequencies of public TCR beta families were cumulated, and this identified carriers of CMV plus the relevant HLA.

CDR3 length: 14 amino acids. In germline, CDR1 is MNHEY, CDR2 SMNVEV (reference sequence). Details on this clonotype: Antigen specificity is unknown. The junction departs from germline at one end; a sequencing error may be responsible.

TCRdb analysed the reads with MiXCR anew, one entry per CDR3 protein. This sample yields 40,000 to 55,000 distinct CDR3 sequences, of which 20% to 25% are seen a single time; over 85% belongs to the top ten. This specimen was CD8+ T cells from cultured PBMCs, taken from culture after CMV antigen stimulation. The sequence came from a human donor in good health (CMV status not recorded). Some clones in this sample may be carry-over from other donors' samples. The chain is built from TRBV27 and TRBJ2-1; possibly TRBD1 for D (5 bases). In DNA, the CDR3 is TGTGCCAGCAATTTAGGGGTCGCGTACAATGAGCAGTTCTTC. Encoded protein: CASNLGVAYNEQFF.